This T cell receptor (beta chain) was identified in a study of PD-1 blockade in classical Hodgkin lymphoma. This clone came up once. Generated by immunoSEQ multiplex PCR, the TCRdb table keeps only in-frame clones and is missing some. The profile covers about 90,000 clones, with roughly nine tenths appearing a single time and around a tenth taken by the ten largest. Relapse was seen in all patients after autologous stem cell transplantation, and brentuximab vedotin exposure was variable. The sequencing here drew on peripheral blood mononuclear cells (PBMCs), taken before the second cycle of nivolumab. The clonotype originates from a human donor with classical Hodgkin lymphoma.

The CDR3 region has the DNA TGTGCCAGCAGACCCGGGCCTATTAATGAAAAACTGTTTTTT. This sequence encodes CASRPGPINEKLFF. The rearrangement joins TRBV5-5 to TRBJ1-4, with no clear D. V was trimmed by 5 bases and J by 4 bases, leaving 12 bases between them. This CDR3 comprises 14 residues. Germline loops: CDR1 SGHKS, CDR2 YYEKEE (reference sequence).